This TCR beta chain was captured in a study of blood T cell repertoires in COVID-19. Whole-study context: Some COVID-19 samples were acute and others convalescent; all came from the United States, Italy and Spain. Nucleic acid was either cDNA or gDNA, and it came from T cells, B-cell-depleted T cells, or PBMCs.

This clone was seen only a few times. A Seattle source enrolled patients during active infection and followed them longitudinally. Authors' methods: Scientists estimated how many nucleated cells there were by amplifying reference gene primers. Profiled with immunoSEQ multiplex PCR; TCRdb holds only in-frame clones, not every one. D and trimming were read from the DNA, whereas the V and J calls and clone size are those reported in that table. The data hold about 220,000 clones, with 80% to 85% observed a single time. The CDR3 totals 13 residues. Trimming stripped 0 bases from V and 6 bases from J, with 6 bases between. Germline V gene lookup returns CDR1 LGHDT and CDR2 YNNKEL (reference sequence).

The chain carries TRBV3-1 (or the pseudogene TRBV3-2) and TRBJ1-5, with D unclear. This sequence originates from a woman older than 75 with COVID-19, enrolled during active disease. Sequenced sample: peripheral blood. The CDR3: CASSQEFSQPQHF. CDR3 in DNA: TGTGCCAGCAGCCAAGAGTTCAGTCAGCCCCAGCATTTT.